These 24 T cell receptor beta chains originate from one sample sequenced in a study of blood T cells in healthy people across ages. A second PCR of roughly 7 to 11 cycles used a sample-barcoded 5' primer and a J-beta primer mix. TCRdb redid the calling of the 5' RACE reads with MiXCR, one entry per CDR3 protein. The sample contains around 1,700,000 distinct CDR3 sequences, 28% of which appear only once. Material for sequencing was blood. Receptor source: a woman in her twenties or thirties in good health.

The chain couples TRBV6-2 or TRBV6-3 to TRBJ2-4; a weak D match, TRBD2 (6 bases). The CDR3 is 12 residues long. The germline CDR1 and CDR2 sequences are MNHEY and SVGEGT. V gave up 5 bases and J gave up 5 bases, with 7 bases separating them. CDR3 DNA: TGTGCCAGCAGTCGGGAGCAAAACATTCAGTACTTC. This codes for CASSREQNIQYF.

This chain joins TRBV24-1 and TRBJ2-1; D uncertain. From germline, CDR1 is KGHDR and CDR2 SFDVKD. The V gene lost 3 bases and the J gene lost 0 bases, with 11 bases spanning the gap. This CDR3 comprises 16 residues. The CDR3 nucleotides are TGTGCCACCAGTGATCAACTCCGTGTCTCCTACAATGAGCAGTTCTTC. This gives the protein CATSDQLRVSYNEQFF.

This chain joins TRBV6-4 and TRBJ2-1; TRBD1 matches at 9 bases. Per germline, CDR1 MRHNA and CDR2 SNTAGT. The CDR3 contains 15 residues. With 3 bases clipped from V and 8 bases from J, the junction kept 8 bases outside the gene matches. The CDR3 protein is CASSERGQGVDEQFF. CDR3 sequence (DNA): TGTGCCAGCAGTGAAAGGGGACAGGGAGTCGATGAGCAGTTCTTC.

The chain combines TRBV7-9 with TRBJ2-7, with D hard to call. The CDR3 spans 12 residues. V dropped 5 bases and J dropped 10 bases, with 15 bases sitting between them. Germline assignment: CDR1 SEHNR and CDR2 FQNEAQ (reference sequence). The CDR3 spells CASSAVPEAQYF. CDR3 bases: TGTGCCAGCAGCGCCGTACCAGAGGCCCAGTACTTC.

The rearrangement uses TRBV20-1 and TRBJ2-7, with 12 bases fitting TRBD2. From germline, CDR1 is DFQATT and CDR2 SNEGSKA (reference sequence). Trimming at V came to 3 bases and at J to 7 bases, leaving 4 bases not matched to a gene. The CDR3 runs 13 residues. CDR3 sequence (DNA): TGCAGTGCTAGCGAACTAGCGGGAGGAGAGCAGTACTTC. Its translation: CSASELAGGEQYF.

This clonotype was seen ten or more times. The genes are TRBV7-2 and TRBJ1-2; 7 bases match TRBD1. The CDR3 is made up of 14 amino acids. V dropped 5 bases and J dropped 4; count of bases not matched to a gene: 7. Germline CDR1 reads SGHTA; CDR2 reads FQGNSA. The CDR3 protein is CASSRGGGGYGYTF. The CDR3 DNA reads as TGTGCCAGCAGCCGGGGAGGGGGCGGCTATGGCTACACCTTC.

This clonotype was recorded a few times. The rearrangement joins TRBV6-6 to TRBJ1-1; D not resolved. Germline V CDR1 and CDR2: MNHNY, SVGAGI (reference sequence). This CDR3 is built from 13 residues. Trimming removed 5 bases from V and 0 bases from J, with 7 bases in between. CDR3: CASSGPMNTEAFF. DNA for the CDR3: TGTGCCAGCAGTGGCCCGATGAACACTGAAGCTTTCTTT.

The V gene is TRBV11-2, the J gene TRBJ1-2; TRBD1 is a possible D gene (5 bases). Germline V gene sequence: CDR1 SGHAT, CDR2 FQNNGV. The V end was cut by 5 bases, the J end by 7 bases, with 14 bases between. The CDR3 extends over 13 amino acids. As DNA, the CDR3 is TGTGCCAGCAGCGTTGCTGGGGCTGCTGGCTACACCTTC. This gives the protein CASSVAGAAGYTF.

This clonotype was observed many times. The chain combines TRBV20-1 with TRBJ2-4; 7 positions match TRBD1. Germline-derived CDR1 and CDR2 are DFQATT and SNEGSKA (reference sequence). V was clipped by 6 bases and J by 0 bases; unmatched bases: 14. This CDR3 region has 17 residues. CDR3 sequence reads: CSAPIRQGSIAKNIQYF. As DNA, the CDR3 is TGCAGTGCCCCGATTCGACAGGGAAGTATAGCCAAAAACATTCAGTACTTC.

This clonotype was seen only a few times. The rearrangement links TRBV10-2 to TRBJ2-7, with a weak D call TRBD1 (6 bases). Trimming removed 3 bases at V and 6 bases at J, with 12 bases between. Germline loops: CDR1 WSHSY, CDR2 SAAADI. This CDR3 has 13 residues. CDR3: CASSESAGVEQYF. DNA for the CDR3: TGCGCCAGCAGTGAAAGCGCAGGGGTCGAGCAGTACTTC.

The V call is TRBV9, the J call TRBJ2-1; 10 nucleotides align to TRBD2. The CDR3 totals 18 residues. V was clipped by 3 bases and J by 2 bases; unmatched bases: 11. Germline CDR1 reads SGDLS; CDR2 reads YYNGEE. CDR3 residues: CASSAIVRAGGPYNEQFF. CDR3 DNA sequence: TGTGCCAGCAGCGCCATCGTGCGAGCGGGAGGGCCCTACAATGAGCAGTTCTTC.

This clonotype was detected many times. The rearrangement joins TRBV29-1 to TRBJ1-1; D ambiguous. The CDR3 runs 14 residues. Germline V gene sequence: CDR1 SQVTM, CDR2 ANQGSEA. V was clipped by 6 bases and J by 2 bases, with 16 bases between them. CDR3 bases: TGCAGCGTGGAGGAGCGGAGATCTAACACTGAAGCTTTCTTT. It specifies CSVEERRSNTEAFF.

This clonotype occurred a few times. V and J are TRBV20-1 and TRBJ2-1, with D perhaps given as TRBD1 or TRBD2 (6 bases each). The CDR3 is made up of 16 amino acids. Trimming took off 0 bases at V and 5 bases at J, with 17 bases between the two ends. The germline CDR1 and CDR2 sequences are DFQATT and SNEGSKA (reference sequence). This CDR3 reads CSARDVRDTGDNEQFF. The CDR3 bases are TGCAGTGCTAGAGATGTCCGGGACACGGGAGACAATGAGCAGTTCTTC.

The V and J genes are TRBV11-2 and TRBJ2-7, with D perhaps TRBD2 (7 bases). Germline V gene lookup returns CDR1 SGHAT and CDR2 FQNNGV. Deletions cut 4 bases from V and 4 bases from J, with 20 bases between. This CDR3 region has 16 residues. The CDR3 sequence: CASSSEGGAMTYEQYF. The CDR3 coding sequence is TGTGCCAGCAGCTCCGAGGGGGGGGCGATGACGTACGAGCAGTACTTC.

The chain recombines TRBV7-2 with TRBJ2-7, with 7 bases that match TRBD2. The ends lost 5 bases at V and 7 bases at J; junction bases unmatched: 20. The germline CDR1 and CDR2 sequences are SGHTA and FQGNSA. The CDR3 loop spans 17 amino acids. CDR3 DNA: TGTGCCAGCAGCCCCCGGCCGGGACTACGGTCCCCAGGGGAGCAGTACTTC. Translating it yields CASSPRPGLRSPGEQYF.

This clonotype was counted between two and nine times. The gene calls are TRBV5-1 and TRBJ1-2, with D maybe TRBD1 (6 bases). V lost 3 bases and J 1 base, leaving 16 bases between the germline ends. The CDR3 is 16 residues long. CDR1 is SGHRS and CDR2 is YFSETQ in the germline V gene. As DNA, the CDR3 is TGCGCCAGCAGCTACGTACAGGGTACCCTTAACTATGGCTACACCTTC. Its translation is CASSYVQGTLNYGYTF. Supplemented by reference TRBV5-1 and TRBJ1-2, the full variable domain reads KAGVTQTPRYLIKTRGQQVTLSCSPISGHRSVSWYQQTPGQGLQFLFEYFSETQRNKGNFPGRFSGRQFSNSRSEMNVSTLELGDSALYLCASSYVQGTLNYGYTFGSGTRLTVV.

Details on this clonotype: A much larger clone differs from this one at a single base, so this may be a read error. The chain joins TRBV4-1 to TRBJ2-5; the D call may be TRBD1 or TRBD2 (5 bases each). Germline-derived CDR1 and CDR2 are MGHRA and YSYEKL. The germline V and J ends were trimmed by 1 base and 11 bases, with 20 bases remaining between them. This CDR3 region has 15 residues. The CDR3 protein is CASSQGVGAGNEQYF. The CDR3 DNA is TGCGCCAGCAGCCAAGGGGTCGGGGCAGGCAATGAGCAGTACTTC.

This clonotype was recorded a few times. The J gene is TRBJ2-7, the V gene TRBV28, with 8 bases aligning to TRBD2. The length of the CDR3 is 14 residues. Per the germline V gene, CDR1 is MDHEN and CDR2 is SYDVKM. The V segment lost 3 bases and the J segment 7 bases; nucleotides outside the gene matches: 8. The CDR3 DNA sequence: TGTGCCAGCAGTTTCATAGCGGGACCAGGGGAGCAGTACTTC. Protein: CASSFIAGPGEQYF.

This clonotype was observed a single time. The V call is TRBV20-1, the J call TRBJ2-7; a possible D gene is TRBD2 (7 bases). The V end lost 6 bases, the J end lost 5 bases, and 17 bases lay between the germline ends. The CDR3 length is 13 residues. Germline values: CDR1 DFQATT, CDR2 SNEGSKA (reference sequence). The CDR3 loop is CSAPRGGADEQYF. The CDR3 DNA reads TGCAGTGCCCCCCGTGGGGGGGCGGACGAGCAGTACTTC.

The chain has TRBV5-5 and TRBJ1-1; D remains unclear. The CDR3 is 14 residues long. Germline CDR1 reads SGHKS; CDR2 reads YYEKEE (reference sequence). With 0 bases removed from V and 1 base from J, the gap between germline ends came to 7 bases. This CDR3 reads CASSLVTENTEAFF. CDR3 bases: TGTGCCAGCAGCTTGGTAACCGAGAACACTGAAGCTTTCTTT. Together with reference TRBV5-5 and TRBJ1-1, the CDR3 gives the full variable domain: DAGVTQSPTHLIKTRGQQVTLRCSPISGHKSVSWYQQVLGQGPQFIFQYYEKEERGRGNFPDRFSARQFPNYSSELNVNALLLGDSALYLCASSLVTENTEAFFGQGTRLTVV.

The table lists this clonotype with a few counts. The chain combines TRBV7-2 with TRBJ2-7; D is tentatively TRBD1 or TRBD2 (5 bases each). This CDR3 spans 14 amino acids. The germline CDR1 and CDR2 sequences are SGHTA and FQGNSA. The V gene lost 6 bases and the J gene lost 0 bases, with 12 bases spanning the gap. The CDR3 DNA is TGTGCCAGCAGACGGGGACGTAACTCCTACGAGCAGTACTTC. Its protein is CASRRGRNSYEQYF.

This clonotype occurred a few times. This rearrangement joins TRBV10-3 to TRBJ2-7; 8 bases map to TRBD2. The CDR3 has 16 amino acids. J was trimmed by 7 bases and V by 0 bases; bases with no gene match: 11. In germline, CDR1 is ENHRY, CDR2 SYGVKD. CDR3 DNA sequence: TGTGCCATCAGTGAGTCGCCTAGCGGGTCGCTCAATGAGCAGTACTTC. It specifies CAISESPSGSLNEQYF.

As for this clonotype: A much bigger clone sits one base away, suggesting this may be a read error. The chain links TRBV7-2 to TRBJ2-3; D possibly corresponds to TRBD2 (6 bases). This CDR3 is built from 12 residues. Germline assignment: CDR1 SGHTA and CDR2 FQGNSA. CDR3 loop: CVSSWAGDTQYF. The CDR3 region has the DNA TGTGTCAGCAGCTGGGCGGGGGATACGCAGTATTTT.

This clonotype was counted only a few times. The chain is built from TRBV9 and TRBJ1-2, with D perhaps TRBD1 (5 bases). This CDR3 is 13 amino acids long. The ends were cut back, 2 bases at V and 7 bases at J, with 12 bases in the middle. CDR1 and CDR2 from the germline V gene are SGDLS and YYNGEE. CDR3 sequence (DNA): TGTGCCAGCAGCGTGAGCCAGGGAATTGGCTACACCTTC. It specifies CASSVSQGIGYTF.